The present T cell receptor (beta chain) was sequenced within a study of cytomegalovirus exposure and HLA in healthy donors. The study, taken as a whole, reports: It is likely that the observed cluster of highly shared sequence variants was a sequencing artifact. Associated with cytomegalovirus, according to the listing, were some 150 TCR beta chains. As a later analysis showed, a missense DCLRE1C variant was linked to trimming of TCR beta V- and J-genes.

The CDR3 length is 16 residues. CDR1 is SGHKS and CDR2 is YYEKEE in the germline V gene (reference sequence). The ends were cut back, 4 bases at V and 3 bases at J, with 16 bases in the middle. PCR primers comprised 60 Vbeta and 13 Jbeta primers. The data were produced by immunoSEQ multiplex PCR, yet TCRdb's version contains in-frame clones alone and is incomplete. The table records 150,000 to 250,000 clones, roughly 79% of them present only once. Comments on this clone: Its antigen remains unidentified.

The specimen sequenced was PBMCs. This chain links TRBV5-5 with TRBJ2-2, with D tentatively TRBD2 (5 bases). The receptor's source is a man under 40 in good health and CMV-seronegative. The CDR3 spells CASSLKTPGYTGELFF. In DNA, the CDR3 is TGTGCCAGCAGCCTAAAGACACCGGGGTACACCGGGGAGCTGTTTTTT.